These 19 T cell receptor beta chains originate from one sample sequenced in a study of Ad26.COV2.S vaccination and SARS-CoV-2 variants. Treatment specified: roughly 19 received Ad26.COV2.S at low or high dose, single or two shots; about 5 received placebo; per-sample allocation not given. Vaccine and placebo recipients were sampled on day 63 after the first injection. This table comes from immunoSEQ multiplex PCR, and its TCRdb copy is limited to in-frame clones, with some not included. The table includes around 250,000 clones, roughly 89% detected once. The sequencing used peripheral blood, collected in a trial of Ad26.COV2.S vaccine versus placebo. The source of these receptors is a person between 18 and 59 years old who received the Ad26.COV2.S COVID-19 vaccine or a placebo.

The chain combines TRBV6-5 with TRBJ1-2, with D possibly matching TRBD1 (6 bases). The ends were cut back, 9 bases at V and 2 bases at J, with 13 bases in the middle. The CDR3 is 13 residues long. The germline V gene encodes CDR1 MNHEY and CDR2 SVGAGI. The DNA of the CDR3 is TGTGCCAGTCGCACCGGGACAAACTATGGCTACACCTTC. As protein: CASRTGTNYGYTF.

This rearrangement joins TRBV5-5 to TRBJ1-6; D possibly corresponds to TRBD1 (6 bases). V lost 4 bases to trimming and J lost 9 bases, with 20 bases between them. The germline V gene has CDR1 SGHKS and CDR2 YYEKEE (reference sequence). The CDR3 consists of 16 residues. The CDR3 sequence is CASSVGLAGASSPLHF. CDR3 DNA sequence: TGTGCCAGCAGCGTAGGACTTGCAGGGGCTAGTTCACCCCTCCACTTT.

This clone has only a few counts. The chain employs TRBV19 and TRBJ1-5, with 9 bases matching TRBD1. Germline V gene lookup returns CDR1 LNHDA and CDR2 SQIVND (reference sequence). The CDR3 is 17 residues long. After removal of 5 bases from V and 2 bases from J, the junction contained 10 bases not matched to a gene. The CDR3 reads CASSGQGTLKGNQPQHF. Here the CDR3 DNA reads TGTGCCAGTAGTGGACAGGGGACATTGAAGGGCAATCAGCCCCAGCATTTT.

The V call is TRBV19, the J call TRBJ1-3, with D possibly being TRBD1 (5 bases). CDR1 and CDR2 from the germline V gene are LNHDA and SQIVND (reference sequence). V dropped 11 bases and J dropped 0 bases, with 26 bases sitting between them. This CDR3 is built from 18 residues. The CDR3 coding sequence is TGTGCCTGGAGTGGGAGGGGTCAAACTGACACCTCTGGAAACACCATATATTTT. Translation gives CAWSGRGQTDTSGNTIYF.

This clone was seen more than once but under ten times. The rearrangement uses TRBV9 and TRBJ2-7; D gene uncertain. V gave up 3 bases and J gave up 4 bases, with 2 bases separating them. CDR1 and CDR2 (germline): SGDLS, YYNGEE. The CDR3 consists of 10 residues. The CDR3 sequence is CASSEYEQYV. The CDR3 nucleotides read TGTGCCAGCAGCGAATACGAGCAGTACGTC.

The chain joins TRBV3-1 (or the pseudogene TRBV3-2) to TRBJ2-1, with TRBD2 matching 14 bases. This CDR3 has 16 residues. The V segment lost 4 bases and the J segment 1 base; nucleotides outside the gene matches: 0. Per the germline V gene, CDR1 is LGHDT and CDR2 is YNNKEL (reference sequence). Written as DNA, the CDR3 is TGTGCCAGCAGCCGGACTAGCGGGGGGTCCTACAATGAGCAGTTCTTC. Its translation: CASSRTSGGSYNEQFF.

The chain employs TRBV11-2 and TRBJ1-6, with D hard to call. This CDR3 has 15 amino acids. V shed 3 bases and J shed 5 bases, with 11 bases lying between them. Germline assignment: CDR1 SGHAT and CDR2 FQNNGV. CDR3: CASSFKGQNNSPLHF. Written as DNA, the CDR3 is TGTGCCAGCAGCTTTAAGGGCCAGAATAATTCACCCCTCCACTTT.

The chain is built from TRBV6-2 or TRBV6-3 and TRBJ1-1; 7 nucleotides line up with TRBD1. Germline values: CDR1 MNHEY, CDR2 SVGEGT. Unmatched junction bases numbered 5, after V lost 4 bases and J lost 6 bases. The CDR3 has 13 residues. The CDR3 DNA reads TGTGCCAGCAGTTTCAGGGGGTACGCTGAAGCTTTCTTT. Translating it yields CASSFRGYAEAFF.

This clone was seen just once. The V gene is TRBV21-1, the J gene TRBJ2-3; TRBD2, the D gene given by the table, was not confirmed from the DNA. TRBV21-1 is marked as a pseudogene. The length of the CDR3 is 20 residues. CDR3 in amino acids: CASSKPPTSGRAYGTDTQYF. The DNA for the CDR3 is TGTGCCAGCAGCAAACCCCCTACTAGCGGGAGGGCCTATGGCACAGATACGCAGTATTTT.

In the case of this clone: Other DNA sequences in this specimen translate into the identical CDR3. The chain couples TRBV12-3 or TRBV12-4 to TRBJ2-7; a weak D match, TRBD2 (6 bases). Trimming took 2 bases from V and 4 from J, leaving 6 bases between them. This CDR3 spans 12 amino acids. In DNA form, the CDR3 reads TGTGCCAGCAGTTTAAGCGGGTACGAGCAGTACTTC. As protein: CASSLSGYEQYF.

The rearrangement links TRBV12-5 to TRBJ2-1; TRBD2 might be the D (5 bases). The germline V gene has CDR1 LGHNT and CDR2 FRNRAP. The CDR3 totals 19 residues. V dropped 7 bases and J dropped 0 bases, with 25 bases sitting between them. Written as DNA, the CDR3 is TGTGCTAGTGCCTCTACCCCCCCTTTTAGCGAGAGCTCCTACAATGAGCAGTTCTTC. Translated: CASASTPPFSESSYNEQFF.

The CDR3 reads CASSYPGGRGREKLFF. CDR3 nucleotide sequence: TGTGCCAGCAGTTACCCTGGGGGGAGGGGGAGAGAAAAACTGTTTTTT. J is TRBJ1-4 and V is TRBV6-6, with a weak D call TRBD1 (6 bases). Trimming stripped 2 bases from V and 8 bases from J, with 18 bases between. Germline V gene data show CDR1 as MNHNY and CDR2 as SVGAGI (reference sequence). The CDR3 spans 16 residues.

The chain carries TRBV7-9 and TRBJ1-3; TRBD1 matches 9 bases. Germline assignment: CDR1 SEHNR and CDR2 FQNEAQ (reference sequence). The CDR3 has 15 residues. V shed 5 bases and J 3 bases; nucleotides not matched to a gene: 5. The CDR3 spells CASSTRTGVGNTIYF. The CDR3 DNA reads as TGTGCCAGCAGCACCCGGACAGGGGTTGGAAACACCATATATTTT.

The DNA of the CDR3 is TGTGCCAGCAGGCGGACAGGGGGCTTCTACGAGCAGTACGTC. This codes for CASRRTGGFYEQYV. The chain is built from TRBV6-5 and TRBJ2-7, with 11 bases that match TRBD1. CDR1 is MNHEY and CDR2 is SVGAGI in the germline V gene. The V segment lost 6 bases and the J segment 3 bases; nucleotides outside the gene matches: 4. The CDR3 runs 14 residues.

This chain joins TRBV7-2 and TRBJ2-7; D perhaps matches TRBD2 (5 bases). The CDR3 totals 14 residues. V dropped 4 bases and J dropped 6 bases, with 16 bases sitting between them. The germline CDR1 and CDR2 sequences are SGHTA and FQGNSA. CDR3: CASSSNSAFGEQYF. The CDR3 DNA reads as TGTGCCAGCAGCTCCAATAGCGCTTTCGGCGAGCAGTACTTC.

In DNA, the CDR3 is TGTGCCAGCAGAGGCCCGGGACAGGGCTCCTACGAGCAGTACTTC. This gives the protein CASRGPGQGSYEQYF. The V and J genes are TRBV6-5 and TRBJ2-7; 9 bases align to TRBD1. This CDR3 contains 15 residues. The J segment lost 0 bases and the V segment lost 6 bases, leaving 6 bases of the junction unmatched. From germline, CDR1 is MNHEY and CDR2 SVGAGI.

The table lists this clone with a few counts. Other DNA sequences from this sample encode an identical CDR3 as well. The chain has TRBV6-5 and TRBJ1-1; D might be TRBD1 (5 bases). Trimming took off 5 bases at V and 0 bases at J, with 10 bases between the two ends. The CDR3 sequence is 14 residues long. Germline V gives CDR1 MNHEY, CDR2 SVGAGI. The CDR3 sequence: CASSQRQLNTEAFF. The CDR3 DNA is TGTGCCAGCAGTCAACGACAGCTGAACACTGAAGCTTTCTTT.

The chain carries TRBV25-1 and TRBJ1-2, with TRBD1 as a possible D gene (6 bases). V was clipped by 4 bases and J by 4 bases, with 19 bases between them. The CDR3 covers 16 residues. Germline CDR1 is MGHDK and CDR2 is SYGVNS. In DNA, the CDR3 is TGTGCCAGCAGTGGTCGCGGGGGCCCTCACCTCTATGGCTACACCTTC. Amino acid sequence: CASSGRGGPHLYGYTF.

The chain uses TRBV27 and TRBJ1-5; D gene ambiguous. In germline, CDR1 is MNHEY, CDR2 SMNVEV (reference sequence). This CDR3 spans 13 amino acids. With 2 bases removed from V and 8 bases from J, the gap between germline ends came to 10 bases. The CDR3 sequence: CASSLTGFEPQHF. The DNA of the CDR3 is TGTGCCAGCAGTTTAACGGGGTTTGAGCCCCAGCATTTT.